The source of this T cell receptor beta chain is a study of tumor-infiltrating lymphocytes in oesophageal squamous cell carcinoma. TCRdb used MiXCR to reprocess the PCR reads, holding one entry per CDR3 protein. The sample lists approximately 13,000 distinct CDR3 sequences; about half were seen once. This clonotype was sampled from a male donor with esophageal squamous cell carcinoma. The specimen was blood.

For the CDR3, the DNA is TGTGCCAGCAGCTTAGAGGGCAGCTACAATGAGCAGTACTTC. Protein: CASSLEGSYNEQYF. The gene calls are TRBV7-2 and TRBJ2-5; no clear D. The V gene's germline CDR1 is SGHTA and CDR2 FQGNSA. This CDR3 has 14 residues. V lost 1 base to trimming and J lost 11 bases, with 17 bases between them.